These 10 T cell receptor beta chains came from one sample sequenced in a study of beta chain features in type 1 diabetes. Notes on the study in general: TCRB CDR3 length was moderately but significantly reduced in all four CD4+ subsets of Type 1 diabetes patients.

No antigens are known for them. All of the isolated RNA was reverse transcribed, so expressed TCRB transcripts were sequenced. Clones were sequenced by immunoSEQ multiplex PCR, and TCRdb holds only the in-frame ones, with some missing. The table lists roughly 700,000 clones, around an eighth of them singletons. Material for sequencing was naive CD4+ T cells from blood. The source of these receptors is a man aged 18 to 29 with type 1 diabetes.

This chain links TRBV30 with TRBJ1-5; TRBD1 matches at 10 bases. Per the germline V gene, CDR1 is GTSNPN and CDR2 is SVGIG (reference sequence). V trimming: 2 bases; J trimming: 4 bases; junction bases outside the gene matches: 5. This CDR3 has 15 residues. For the CDR3, the DNA is TGTGCCTGGAGTAAGGGACAGGGGATTAATCAGCCCCAGCATTTT. Protein sequence: CAWSKGQGINQPQHF.

J is TRBJ2-3 and V is TRBV10-2; 9 nucleotides match TRBD1. Germline CDR1 reads WSHSY; CDR2 reads SAAADI. The CDR3 is 14 residues long. J was trimmed by 3 bases and V by 6 bases; bases with no gene match: 4. DNA for the CDR3: TGCGCCAGCAGCTTACAGGGGGCTACAGATACGCAGTATTTT. It codes for CASSLQGATDTQYF.

This clone occurred a few times. The V and J genes are TRBV4-1 and TRBJ1-2; D is possibly TRBD1 (6 bases). V lost 4 bases to trimming and J lost 8 bases, with 14 bases between them. The CDR3 sequence is 13 residues long. The V gene's germline CDR1 is MGHRA and CDR2 YSYEKL. The CDR3 DNA reads TGCGCCAGCAGCCTCACAGGGTTGGAGGGCTACACCTTC. Its protein product is CASSLTGLEGYTF.

The V and J genes are TRBV5-1 and TRBJ2-5; D not resolved. This CDR3 is built from 14 residues. Trimming stripped 1 base from V and 1 base from J, with 8 bases between. Per the germline V gene, CDR1 is SGHRS and CDR2 is YFSETQ. This CDR3 is CASSLLGFQETQYF. CDR3 DNA sequence: TGCGCCAGCAGCTTGTTGGGATTCCAAGAGACCCAGTACTTC.

The V and J genes are TRBV28 and TRBJ2-1; maybe TRBD1 (8 bases). The V gene lost 10 bases and the J gene lost 10 bases, with 17 bases spanning the gap. CDR1 and CDR2 (germline): MDHEN, SYDVKM. The CDR3 contains 12 residues. This CDR3 is CATLGRTGEQFF. CDR3 nucleotide sequence: TGTGCCACACTCGGGAGGACAGGGGAGCAGTTCTTC.

The chain employs TRBV6-6 and TRBJ1-2, with 8 bases aligning to TRBD1. CDR3 length: 14 amino acids. The V segment lost 4 bases and the J segment 7 bases; nucleotides outside the gene matches: 8. Per the germline V gene, CDR1 is MNHNY and CDR2 is SVGAGI (reference sequence). CDR3 loop: CASSLDRVSGGYTF. In DNA, the CDR3 is TGTGCCAGCAGTTTGGACAGGGTCAGTGGTGGCTACACCTTC.

CDR3 coding DNA: TGTGCCAGCAGTTTATTGCGCGGGGGACAAGAGACCCAGTACTTC. Residues: CASSLLRGGQETQYF. The J gene is TRBJ2-5, the V gene TRBV28, with 7 positions matching TRBD2. V was clipped by 1 base and J by 2 bases; unmatched bases: 4. The CDR3 length is 15 residues. CDR1 is MDHEN, CDR2 SYDVKM, per germline.

The sample holds a few counts of this clone. This chain links TRBV12-5 with TRBJ2-5; TRBD1 might be the D (6 bases). The length of the CDR3 is 14 residues. Trimming cost V 1 base and J 2 bases, with 8 bases left between them. Per the germline V gene, CDR1 is LGHNT and CDR2 is FRNRAP. CDR3 nucleotides: TGTGCTAGTGGTTTGGAGACAGGTCAAGAGACCCAGTACTTC. Translated: CASGLETGQETQYF.

This chain links TRBV18 with TRBJ2-7, with 9 nucleotides matching TRBD1. The CDR3 is 14 residues long. J gave up 4 bases and V 6 bases, and 7 bases lay outside the gene matches. Germline CDR1 is KGHSH and CDR2 is LQKENI. The CDR3 bases are TGTGCCAGCTCCTCCCCCGACAGGGGGTACGAGCAGTACTTC. It codes for CASSSPDRGYEQYF.

This clone was observed a handful of times. This chain connects TRBV18 to TRBJ1-1; possible D gene TRBD1, 6 bases. Germline-derived CDR1 and CDR2 are KGHSH and LQKENI. The CDR3 consists of 15 residues. Trimming pared 5 bases from V and 4 bases from J, leaving 17 bases between. CDR3 loop: CASSTRQAGATEAFF. In nucleotides, the CDR3 is TGTGCCAGCTCAACTCGACAGGCCGGGGCCACTGAAGCTTTCTTT.